Ten or more counts support the clone carrying this T cell receptor (beta chain). Its antigen is unknown. Each sample came from a Caucasian adult donor living in Nashville, Tennessee. TCRdb keeps only in-frame clones here, not all; method: immunoSEQ multiplex PCR. The sample holds approximately 100,000 clones; 67% are singletons and the top ten take 35% to 55%. The germline V and J ends were trimmed by 4 bases and 14 bases, with 17 bases remaining between them. The CDR3 spans 12 residues. The V gene's germline CDR1 is SGHNT and CDR2 YYREEE (reference sequence). The sample comes from a study of shared clonotypes between healthy human individuals. Findings and limits, study-wide: In a handful of donors, around 5% of naive CD4 clonotypes appeared in common.

Specimen: memory CD8+ T cells sorted from blood. The subset was: CD45RO+ cells pooled with CCR7-negative TemRA cells. V is TRBV5-4 and J is TRBJ2-3; no firm D call. The clonotype comes from a man aged 25-40 years in good health. The CDR3 here is CASSPTPPQWYF. The CDR3 DNA is TGTGCCAGCAGCCCCACCCCCCCACAGTGGTATTTT.